Listed below are T cell receptor beta chains from one sample, sequenced in a study of regulatory dendritic cells for organ transplantation. Assay: immunoSEQ multiplex PCR; the TCRdb copy retains only in-frame clones and omits some. The table has under 35,000 clones, around 82% seen once. Sequenced: naive CD8+ T cells from blood. The receptors stem from a human donor in good health. Both conserved end residues are part of each CDR3. A D gene is named only where the DNA matches it firmly. Rows may omit the clone size; those that give it use once, few, many or a size class.

TGTGCCAGCAGCTCCACAGGGCTTCCCTACGAGCAGTACTTC,CASSSTGLPYEQYF,TRBJ2-7,-,TRBV5-6,-
TGTGCCAGCAGTTCACTAGGCACAGATACGCAGTATTTT,CASSSLGTDTQYF,TRBJ2-3,-,TRBV6-6,-
TGTGCCAGCAGCCCAACCCTCGGGCAGGGAAGGGAAAGCAATCAGCCCCAGCATTTT,CASSPTLGQGRESNQPQHF,TRBJ1-5,few,TRBV7-3,-
TGTGCCAGCAGTTTGTACAGGGGGAAGGAATATGGCTACACCTTC,CASSLYRGKEYGYTF,TRBJ1-2,-,TRBV6-6,TRBD1
TGCGCCAGCAGCTTGACACGACAGGGATTCGGGGCCAACGTCCTGACTTTC,CASSLTRQGFGANVLTF,TRBJ2-6,-,TRBV5-1,TRBD1
TGTGCCAGCAGCGTAGGAGCGGGGGGGCTAAGGGAGCAGTACTTC,CASSVGAGGLREQYF,TRBJ2-7,-,TRBV9,TRBD2
TGTGCCAGCAGCGGGGGGGGCCTGAGGACTGAAGCTTTCTTT,CASSGGGLRTEAFF,TRBJ1-1,-,TRBV9,-
TGTGCCAGCAACTTAAGGGGGGGGCTTCGGGAGACCCAGTACTTC,CASNLRGGLRETQYF,TRBJ2-5,-,TRBV2,-
TGTGCCAGCAGCTTAGGGGTAGAGGCATCAGTCTATGGCTACACCTTC,CASSLGVEASVYGYTF,TRBJ1-2,-,TRBV13,-
TGTGCCAGCAGCCCCGGGACAGGGGGGACTGAAGCTTTCTTT,CASSPGTGGTEAFF,TRBJ1-1,few,TRBV7-6,TRBD1
TGTGCCAGCAGCTTGCGACAGGAGAACAATCAGCCCCAGCATTTT,CASSLRQENNQPQHF,TRBJ1-5,-,TRBV5-6,-
TGCAGCGTTGACGAGGGTTGGCGGAATGAGCAGTTCTTC,CSVDEGWRNEQFF,TRBJ2-1,-,TRBV29-1,-
TGTGCCAGTAGTATCGGGATGAGTCAGCCCCAGCATTTT,CASSIGMSQPQHF,TRBJ1-5,-,TRBV19,-
TGTGCCAGCAGCGAGGGCCTCAGCTCCTACGAGCAGTACTTC,CASSEGLSSYEQYF,TRBJ2-7,-,TRBV2,-
TGTGCCAGCAGTTACCCCGTCGGACAGGGTCGGACTGAAGCTTTCTTT,CASSYPVGQGRTEAFF,TRBJ1-1,once,TRBV6-6,TRBD1
TGTGCCAGCTCCCTGGGCGGGGGGCTTGATCGAGCTTTCTTT,CASSLGGGLDRAFF,TRBJ1-1,-,TRBV7-3,-
TGTGCTAGTGGTCCGACTAGCGGGGGGCCCAATGAGCAGTTCTTC,CASGPTSGGPNEQFF,TRBJ2-1,few,TRBV12-5,TRBD2
TGTGCCAGCAGCGTAGCACTAGCGGGGGGGATACAAGAGACCCAGTACTTC,CASSVALAGGIQETQYF,TRBJ2-5,once,TRBV9,TRBD2
TGCGCCAGCAGCCAAGCCGGGACTAGCCGAGAGACCCAGTACTTC,CASSQAGTSRETQYF,TRBJ2-5,-,TRBV4-3,TRBD2
TGTGCCAGCAGCGTAGTGGGAGACACTGAAGCTTTCTTT,CASSVVGDTEAFF,TRBJ1-1,few,TRBV9,-
TGTGCCAGCAGTTCGACGACAGGGGAGACCCAGTACTTC,CASSSTTGETQYF,TRBJ2-5,once,TRBV7-7,TRBD1
TGTGCCAGTAGTATAGATAGGGCGACAGGGAGTCAGCCCCAGCATTTT,CASSIDRATGSQPQHF,TRBJ1-5,-,TRBV19,TRBD1
TGTGCCAGCAGCTTAGCGAAGGGGGTGGTCGACGAGCAGTACTTC,CASSLAKGVVDEQYF,TRBJ2-7,once,TRBV7-2,-
TGCGCCAGCAGCGAACAGGGGGCAGGGAGAATCGCTGAAGCTTTCTTT,CASSEQGAGRIAEAFF,TRBJ1-1,-,TRBV4-1,TRBD1
TGCGCCAGCAGCCAAGATTTCGAGACAGGGTATCAGCCCCAGCATTTT,CASSQDFETGYQPQHF,TRBJ1-5,-,TRBV4-3,TRBD1
TGTGCCAGCAGTTTGGGACTAGGCTACGAGCAGTACTTC,CASSLGLGYEQYF,TRBJ2-7,-,TRBV27,TRBD2